The source of this T cell receptor beta chain is a study of T cell responses to AZD1222 COVID-19 vaccine. Regarding the study as a whole: Rises in breadth and depth of Spike-specific TCRs came after two AZD1222 doses. CD4 TCRs linked to vaccination spanned spike, dominating at 160-218 and 743-854.

Remarks on this clone: Its antigen is as yet unknown.

Generated by immunoSEQ multiplex PCR, the TCRdb table keeps only in-frame clones and is missing some. Of some 130,000 clones listed, about 90% are singletons. Trimming pared 3 bases from V and 7 bases from J, leaving 22 bases between. CDR3 length: 16 residues. Germline V CDR1 and CDR2: SGDLS, YYNGEE. The origin of this receptor is an adult in good health. This material consisted of peripheral blood, taken on day 0 of AZD1222 vaccination. The chain combines TRBV9 with TRBJ2-5; D possibly matches TRBD1 or TRBD2 (6 bases each). CDR3: CASSEGGSGVYGTQYF. DNA of the CDR3: TGTGCCAGCAGCGAGGGGGGAAGTGGCGTTTATGGGACCCAGTACTTC. The full variable domain, with the rest looked up from reference TRBV9 and TRBJ2-5, is DSGVTQTPKHLITATGQRVTLRCSPRSGDLSVYWYQQSLDQGLQFLIQYYNGEERAKGNILERFSAQQFPDLHSELNLSSLELGDSALYFCASSEGGSGVYGTQYFGPGTRLLVL.